Sequencing of this T cell receptor (beta chain) was carried out in a study of shared clonotypes between healthy human individuals. Germline CDR1 is KGHSH and CDR2 is LQKENI. This CDR3 contains 14 residues. V was cut by 3 bases and J by 4 bases, with 13 bases left in between. The data were produced by immunoSEQ multiplex PCR, yet TCRdb's version contains in-frame clones alone and is incomplete. This sample has about 2 million clones, with 95% found just once. The sequencing input was naive CD4+ T cells sorted from blood. Subset defined: CD45RA+ positively selected. The TCR sequence derives from a young man in good health. The V and J genes are TRBV18 and TRBJ2-7, with D uncertain. CDR3 bases: TGTGCCAGCTCACCGGCACTAAATAATTACGAGCAGTACTTC. Translation: CASSPALNNYEQYF.